One sample yielded the 9 T cell receptor beta chains listed below, sequenced in a study of T cell responses to AZD1222 COVID-19 vaccine. Repertoires were generated with immunoSEQ multiplex PCR, while TCRdb's copy carries only in-frame clones and drops some. The data contain around 210,000 clones, approximately 94% of them singletons. The sequenced sample was peripheral blood, obtained 28 days after the second dose of the MenACWY control vaccine. The receptors were sampled from an adult who received the MenACWY meningococcal vaccine as a control.

The chain couples TRBV5-1 to TRBJ2-2, with 8 bases that match TRBD2. This CDR3 has 18 amino acids. Germline CDR1 is SGHRS and CDR2 is YFSETQ. V lost 2 bases and J lost 6; bases outside the gene matches: 15. CDR3 amino acids: CASSFDITGGGGAGELFF. The CDR3 DNA reads as TGCGCCAGCAGCTTCGACATAACGGGAGGGGGAGGCGCCGGGGAGCTGTTTTTT.

The chain combines TRBV4-3 with TRBJ1-2; D ambiguous. The V gene's germline CDR1 is LGHNA and CDR2 YSLEER. Trimming shortened V by 0 bases and J by 3 bases, and 17 bases separated the two germline ends. The CDR3 totals 17 residues. In DNA, the CDR3 is TGCGCCAGCAGCCAAGATCTGGCCGACATCGGAGACTATGGCTACACCTTC. It yields the protein CASSQDLADIGDYGYTF.

This clone was detected only once. The chain has TRBV2 and TRBJ1-5; D is undetermined. CDR1 SNHLY and CDR2 FYNNEI come from the germline V gene. Between the trimmed V and J ends, which lost 3 bases and 1 base, there was a span of 7 bases. This CDR3 region has 14 residues. CDR3 DNA sequence: TGTGCCAGCAGTGAGACGAGAAGCAATCAGCCCCAGCATTTT. Its protein is CASSETRSNQPQHF.

V is TRBV7-9 and J is TRBJ2-3; no clear D gene. Germline V gene sequence: CDR1 SEHNR, CDR2 FQNEAQ (reference sequence). There are 12 residues in the CDR3. V dropped 4 bases and J dropped 0 bases, with 2 bases sitting between them. The CDR3 DNA reads TGTGCCAGCAGCTCAAGCACAGATACGCAGTATTTT. Its protein product is CASSSSTDTQYF.

CDR3 in DNA: TGTGCCAGCACTTCCGGGAGGAGGGGCACTGAAAAACTGTTTTTT. This sequence encodes CASTSGRRGTEKLFF. This chain uses TRBV28 with TRBJ1-4; D is perhaps TRBD1 (5 bases). The CDR3 consists of 15 residues. Trimming removed 7 bases from V and 7 bases from J, with 19 bases in between. The germline V gene encodes CDR1 MDHEN and CDR2 SYDVKM.

The chain carries TRBV5-1 and TRBJ2-7; possibly TRBD1 for D (5 bases). The germline V gene has CDR1 SGHRS and CDR2 YFSETQ. The CDR3 spans 14 residues. The V gene lost 0 bases and the J gene lost 0 bases, with 7 bases spanning the gap. CDR3 sequence (DNA): TGCGCCAGCAGCTTGGTGGACACCTCCTACGAGCAGTACTTC. Its protein product is CASSLVDTSYEQYF.

This sequence joins TRBV5-1 and TRBJ2-1, with TRBD2 identical over 11 bases. Germline V gives CDR1 SGHRS, CDR2 YFSETQ. This CDR3 comprises 15 residues. The J segment lost 6 bases and the V segment lost 0 bases, leaving 2 bases of the junction unmatched. The CDR3 nucleotides are TGCGCCAGCAGCTTGGCTAGCGGGGGGCCCAATGAGCAGTTCTTC. Protein: CASSLASGGPNEQFF.

The rearrangement links TRBV3-1 (or the pseudogene TRBV3-2) to TRBJ2-1; D is unclear. The CDR3 sequence is 15 residues long. V lost 0 bases to trimming and J lost 9 bases, with 15 bases between them. Germline values: CDR1 LGHDT, CDR2 YNNKEL (reference sequence). CDR3 sequence: CASSQDSRRLGEQFF. The CDR3 region has the DNA TGTGCCAGCAGCCAAGATTCAAGAAGGCTTGGTGAGCAGTTCTTC.

The chain couples TRBV30 to TRBJ1-5; D call uncertain. The V end was cut by 2 bases, the J end by 3 bases, with 14 bases between. Germline CDR1 reads GTSNPN; CDR2 reads SVGIG (reference sequence). The CDR3 extends over 15 amino acids. The CDR3 spells CAWSLGAGYNQPQHF. As DNA, the CDR3 is TGTGCCTGGAGTCTTGGCGCCGGCTACAATCAGCCCCAGCATTTT.